These 14 T cell receptor beta chains originate from one sample sequenced in a study of blood T cell repertoires in COVID-19. Libraries were prepared by immunoSEQ multiplex PCR; TCRdb keeps only in-frame clonotypes and omits some of them. The sample consists of over 60,000 clones, about 88% of them appearing once. Sequenced sample: peripheral blood. The receptors here all came from a man in his 70s with active or convalescent COVID-19.

This clone showed up just a few times. The rearrangement joins TRBV11-2 to TRBJ1-2; no firm D call. Germline V gives CDR1 SGHAT, CDR2 FQNNGV. The CDR3 loop spans 15 amino acids. Trimming shortened V by 6 bases and J by 0 bases, and 14 bases separated the two germline ends. Here the CDR3 reads CASSPIRRTNYGYTF. In nucleotides, the CDR3 is TGTGCCAGCAGTCCAATTCGGAGAACTAACTATGGCTACACCTTC.

This rearrangement joins TRBV18 to TRBJ1-5; D may be TRBD1 (6 bases). Trimming removed 8 bases at V and 2 bases at J, with 13 bases between. Germline V CDR1 and CDR2: KGHSH, LQKENI. This CDR3 is 14 amino acids long. The CDR3 sequence is CASHSQGRNQPQHF. In DNA form, the CDR3 reads TGTGCCAGCCACTCCCAGGGGCGCAATCAGCCCCAGCATTTT.

The CDR3 DNA sequence: TGTGCCAGCAGTTTATGGGCACGGGCTAGCGGGAGTTCCTACAATGAGCAGTTCTTC. Amino acid sequence: CASSLWARASGSSYNEQFF. This chain joins TRBV28 and TRBJ2-1; 10 positions agree with TRBD2. The CDR3 spans 19 residues. Germline CDR1 MDHEN, CDR2 SYDVKM. V was pared by 0 bases and J by 1 base, with 9 bases of the junction left unmatched.

The V call is TRBV5-6, the J call TRBJ2-7, with D perhaps TRBD1 (6 bases). Germline CDR1 is SGHDT and CDR2 is YYEEEE. V was cut by 4 bases and J by 7 bases, with 21 bases left in between. The CDR3 loop spans 15 amino acids. The CDR3: CASSLRQAGPHEQYF. The CDR3 nucleotides are TGTGCCAGCAGCCTCCGACAGGCCGGCCCGCATGAGCAGTACTTC.

V is TRBV6-6 and J is TRBJ1-1, with 7 bases fitting TRBD1. The CDR3 is 15 residues long. J gave up 2 bases and V 2 bases, and 5 bases lay outside the gene matches. Germline CDR1 and CDR2: MNHNY and SVGAGI (reference sequence). CDR3 residues: CASSYRQGVNTEAFF. The CDR3 region has the DNA TGTGCCAGCAGTTACCGGCAGGGGGTTAACACTGAAGCTTTCTTT.

The chain couples TRBV7-6 to TRBJ2-3; 12 bases fit TRBD2. This CDR3 has 17 amino acids. The V gene end was trimmed by 4 bases and the J gene end by 6 bases; junction bases not matched to a gene: 11. The germline V gene encodes CDR1 SGHVS and CDR2 FNYEAQ. The CDR3 reads CASSSLLTSGGSDTQYF. The CDR3, as DNA: TGTGCCAGCAGCTCCCTCCTGACTAGCGGGGGTTCGGATACGCAGTATTTT.

This sequence joins TRBV9 and TRBJ1-2, with 7 bases that match TRBD1. The CDR3 length is 14 residues. After removal of 7 bases from V and 4 bases from J, the junction contained 10 bases not matched to a gene. Germline CDR1 reads SGDLS; CDR2 reads YYNGEE. CDR3: CASSAGQRPYGYTF. The CDR3 bases are TGTGCCAGCTCGGCGGGACAGCGACCCTATGGCTACACCTTC. The complete variable domain, with remaining parts taken from reference TRBV9 and TRBJ1-2, reads DSGVTQTPKHLITATGQRVTLRCSPRSGDLSVYWYQQSLDQGLQFLIQYYNGEERAKGNILERFSAQQFPDLHSELNLSSLELGDSALYFCASSAGQRPYGYTFGSGTRLTVV.

This clone was seen more than once but under ten times. This rearrangement joins TRBV10-3 to TRBJ2-2; D is possibly TRBD2 (7 bases). The CDR3 length is 16 residues. CDR1 is ENHRY and CDR2 is SYGVKD in the germline V gene. V shed 6 bases and J shed 0 bases, with 14 bases lying between them. CDR3 protein: CAISGRGGPNTGELFF. The CDR3 DNA reads as TGTGCCATCAGCGGCAGGGGAGGGCCGAACACCGGGGAGCTGTTTTTT.

The chain links TRBV11-2 to TRBJ2-3; perhaps TRBD2 as D (5 bases). The CDR3 contains 15 residues. V was cut by 1 base and J by 1 base, with 9 bases left in between. Per germline, CDR1 SGHAT and CDR2 FQNNGV. The CDR3 DNA sequence: TGTGCCAGCAGCTTAGTCAGAGCGGGCACAGATACGCAGTATTTT. Translation: CASSLVRAGTDTQYF.

This clone has just a few counts. The chain is built from TRBV30 and TRBJ1-3; weak D call: TRBD1 (5 bases). Trimming took 3 bases from V and 2 from J, leaving 14 bases between them. Germline V gene sequence: CDR1 GTSNPN, CDR2 SVGIG (reference sequence). The CDR3 extends over 15 amino acids. CDR3 amino acids: CAWRLPGTAGNTIYF. CDR3 nucleotide sequence: TGTGCCTGGAGGCTACCCGGGACTGCTGGAAACACCATATATTTT. The whole variable domain, filled in from reference TRBV30 and TRBJ1-3, reads SQTIHQWPATLVQPVGSPLSLECTVEGTSNPNLYWYRQAAGRGLQLLFYSVGIGQISSEVPQNLSASRPQDRQFILSSKKLLLSDSGFYLCAWRLPGTAGNTIYFGEGSWLTVV.

The genes are TRBV5-1 and TRBJ2-7; D remains unclear. The CDR3 consists of 14 residues. The V gene lost 0 bases and the J gene lost 5 bases, with 12 bases spanning the gap. CDR1 and CDR2 (germline): SGHRS, YFSETQ. The CDR3 DNA sequence: TGCGCCAGCAGCTTGGTAACCTCCAGCGACGAGCAGTACTTC. This codes for CASSLVTSSDEQYF.

The genes are TRBV7-2 and TRBJ2-3, with 9 nucleotides matching TRBD2. From germline, CDR1 is SGHTA and CDR2 FQGNSA. Trimming removed 0 bases from V and 5 bases from J; junction bases left unmatched: 12. This CDR3 has 18 residues. In DNA form, the CDR3 reads TGTGCCAGCAGCTTAGCGGGGGCCTCTGCGGGAGGGGTAGATACGCAGTATTTT. Translation gives CASSLAGASAGGVDTQYF.

This clone has a single count. The chain is built from TRBV2 and TRBJ2-2; 12 bases fit TRBD2. Germline CDR1 reads SNHLY; CDR2 reads FYNNEI. V lost 5 bases to trimming and J lost 1 base; unmatched junction nucleotides: 2. There are 16 residues in the CDR3. As DNA, the CDR3 is TGTGCCAGCAGTCAACTAGCGGGGGGGAACACCGGGGAGCTGTTTTTT. Translating it yields CASSQLAGGNTGELFF.

This clone has only a few counts. CDR3 coding DNA: TGTGCCAGCAGCGTCGGGAACACCATATATTTT. It yields the protein CASSVGNTIYF. The V and J genes are TRBV6-5 and TRBJ1-3, with D unresolved. CDR1 MNHEY and CDR2 SVGAGI come from the germline V gene. V dropped 6 bases and J dropped 7 bases, with 7 bases sitting between them. The CDR3 covers 11 residues.